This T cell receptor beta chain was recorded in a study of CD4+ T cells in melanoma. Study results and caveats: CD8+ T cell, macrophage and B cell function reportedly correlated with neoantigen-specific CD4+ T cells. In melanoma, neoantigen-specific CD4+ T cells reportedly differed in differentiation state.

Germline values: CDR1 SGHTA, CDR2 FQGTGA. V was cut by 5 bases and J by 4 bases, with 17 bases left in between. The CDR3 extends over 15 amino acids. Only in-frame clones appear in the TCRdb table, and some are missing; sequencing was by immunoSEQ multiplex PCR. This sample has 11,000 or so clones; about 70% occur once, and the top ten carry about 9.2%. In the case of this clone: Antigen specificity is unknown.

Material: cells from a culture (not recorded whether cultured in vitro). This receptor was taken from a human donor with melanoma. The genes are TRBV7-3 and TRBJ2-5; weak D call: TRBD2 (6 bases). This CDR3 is CASSLTPFGGETQYF. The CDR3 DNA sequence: TGTGCCAGCAGCCTGACCCCCTTCGGGGGAGAGACCCAGTACTTC.